The 3 T cell receptor beta chains in this list originate from one sample, sequenced in a study of graft-versus-host responses after intestinal transplantation. Clones were read by immunoSEQ multiplex PCR, and TCRdb kept only the in-frame ones, dropping some. This table has tens of thousands of clones, 90% to 95% appearing once. Their antigens remain unidentified. This sample comprised unstimulated CD4+ T cells sorted from spleen or lymph node cells, obtained before intestinal transplant. The receptors were gathered from a human donor who received an intestinal transplant.

Only a few counts were recorded for this clone. This chain uses TRBV10-1 with TRBJ1-2, with D uncertain. Germline V gene lookup returns CDR1 WNHNN and CDR2 SYGVQD (reference sequence). The ends were cut back, 3 bases at V and 8 bases at J, with 13 bases in the middle. This CDR3 is built from 13 residues. The CDR3 reads CASSEDTRGGYTF. CDR3 coding DNA: TGCGCCAGCAGTGAAGATACCAGAGGGGGCTACACCTTC.

The rearrangement uses TRBV19 and TRBJ1-3; D uncertain. This CDR3 comprises 12 residues. Germline CDR1 LNHDA, CDR2 SQIVND (reference sequence). The V and J ends lost 7 bases and 4 bases respectively, with 8 bases between them. The CDR3 loop reads CASTRRGNTIYF. The CDR3 DNA follows: TGTGCCAGTACCCGTCGGGGAAACACCATATATTTT. The variable domain in full, completed from reference TRBV19 and TRBJ1-3, reads DGGITQSPKYLFRKEGQNVTLSCEQNLNHDAMYWYRQDPGQGLRLIYYSQIVNDFQKGDIAEGYSVSREKKESFPLTVTSAQKNPTAFYLCASTRRGNTIYFGEGSWLTVV.

This chain connects TRBV7-9 to TRBJ2-7; D perhaps matches TRBD1 (6 bases). There are 14 residues in the CDR3. With 3 bases removed from V and 5 bases from J, the gap between germline ends came to 14 bases. Germline V lookup: CDR1 SEHNR, CDR2 FQNEAQ (reference sequence). CDR3 DNA sequence: TGTGCCAGCAGCTTTACAGGGATGGTGCACGAGCAGTACTTC. Protein sequence: CASSFTGMVHEQYF.